This T cell receptor beta chain comes out of a study of vaccination effects on CD4 cells after COVID-19. General study results and limits: Clones that were induced by infection or by vaccine showed marked contraction late after vaccination. Nearly all vaccine-induced clones in healthy recipients recognized only SARS-CoV-2.

Assay: immunoSEQ multiplex PCR; the TCRdb copy retains only in-frame clones and omits some. The table lists tens of thousands of clones, roughly 80% of them singletons. Culture lasted around eleven days before CD4+ T cell isolation. This CDR3 region has 14 residues. CDR1 is SGHNT, CDR2 YYREEE, per germline (reference sequence). After removal of 4 bases from V and 7 bases from J, the junction contained 6 bases not matched to a gene. As regards this clone: The antigen is not known.

This material consisted of CD4+ T cells from PBMCs cultured without peptide, taken before COVID-19 vaccination. The V call is TRBV5-4, the J call TRBJ2-4, with 9 bases matching TRBD2. This TCR came from a human donor who received a COVID-19 vaccine. The CDR3 DNA reads TGTGCCAGCAGCGTCGAGCGGGGGGTCAACATTCAGTACTTC. Amino acid sequence: CASSVERGVNIQYF.